The 27 T cell receptor beta chains below all came from one sample that was sequenced in a study of OX40 agonist ivuxolimab in advanced cancers. TCRdb's table, derived via immunoSEQ multiplex PCR, lists solely in-frame clones and lacks some. The sample includes some 66,000 clones, 60% to 80% of them seen just once. The sequencing used CD4+ or CD8+ T cells sorted from blood, collected in a trial of the OX40 agonist ivuxolimab. The receptor source for this set is an adult with an advanced solid tumor such as melanoma, head and neck, liver or kidney cancer.

The V gene is TRBV7-9, the J gene TRBJ1-1; possibly TRBD1 for D (5 bases). Germline V CDR1 and CDR2: SEHNR, FQNEAQ (reference sequence). The CDR3 is 11 residues long. Between the trimmed V and J ends, which lost 8 bases and 4 bases, there was a span of 8 bases. CDR3 region: CASSRVTEAFF. The CDR3 coding sequence is TGTGCCAGCTCCAGGGTCACTGAAGCTTTCTTT.

This chain uses TRBV5-1 with TRBJ1-1; D ambiguous. Trimming left V 3 bases short and J 0 bases short, with 15 bases between. The CDR3 runs to 16 residues. The germline V gene has CDR1 SGHRS and CDR2 YFSETQ. The CDR3 region has the DNA TGCGCCAGCAGCTGGACTTGGTCAGGCATGAACACTGAAGCTTTCTTT. Translating gives CASSWTWSGMNTEAFF.

This clone was counted once. The chain couples TRBV27 to TRBJ2-7; D gene ambiguous. Trimming took off 2 bases at V and 5 bases at J, with 7 bases between the two ends. CDR1 and CDR2 from the germline V gene are MNHEY and SMNVEV (reference sequence). The CDR3 totals 12 residues. The CDR3: CASSLGQNEQYF. The DNA for the CDR3 is TGTGCCAGCAGTTTAGGGCAGAACGAGCAGTACTTC.

In regard to this clone: Additional DNA sequences in this sample encode the identical CDR3. J is TRBJ2-5 and V is TRBV5-1; a possible D gene is TRBD1 (6 bases). The CDR3 consists of 13 residues. The V gene lost 3 bases and the J gene lost 3 bases, with 9 bases spanning the gap. Germline V CDR1 and CDR2: SGHRS, YFSETQ. The CDR3 loop reads CASSSQGEETQYF. The DNA of the CDR3 is TGCGCCAGCAGCTCACAGGGAGAAGAGACCCAGTACTTC.

The rearrangement joins TRBV19 to TRBJ1-5, with D hard to call. CDR1 is LNHDA, CDR2 SQIVND, per germline (reference sequence). Trimming took 5 bases from V and 4 from J, leaving 12 bases between them. The CDR3 consists of 14 residues. The CDR3 sequence is CASSATIGNQPQHF. DNA for the CDR3: TGTGCCAGTAGTGCGACAATAGGAAATCAGCCCCAGCATTTT.

V is TRBV5-1 and J is TRBJ2-7, with D maybe TRBD2 (6 bases). V lost 4 bases and J 2 bases, leaving 16 bases between the germline ends. The CDR3 totals 15 residues. Germline CDR1 reads SGHRS; CDR2 reads YFSETQ. The CDR3 sequence: CASSSVGDLTYEQYF. CDR3 in DNA: TGCGCCAGCAGCAGTGTAGGGGACTTAACCTACGAGCAGTACTTC.

The chain recombines TRBV6-6 with TRBJ2-1, with TRBD2 matching over 11 bases. Germline V gene sequence: CDR1 MNHNY, CDR2 SVGAGI (reference sequence). This CDR3 is built from 15 residues. Trimming took 6 bases from V and 6 from J; bases not matched to a gene: 7. The CDR3 region is CASSPGTSGPNEQFF. The CDR3 DNA sequence: TGTGCCAGCAGCCCCGGGACTAGCGGACCCAATGAGCAGTTCTTC.

V gene TRBV7-3 combines with J gene TRBJ2-1, with 8 positions matching TRBD2. The germline V gene encodes CDR1 SGHTA and CDR2 FQGTGA. V was pared by 1 base and J by 9 bases, with 11 bases of the junction left unmatched. The CDR3 sequence is 16 residues long. In DNA form, the CDR3 reads TGTGCCAGCAGCTTAAACATGGCGGGAGGCTCGAGTGAGCAGTTCTTC. It translates to CASSLNMAGGSSEQFF.

As concerns this clone: Other nucleotide sequences in the sample specify the same CDR3. The gene calls are TRBV5-1 and TRBJ2-6, with unresolved D. The ends were cut back, 4 bases at V and 0 bases at J, with 8 bases in the middle. The CDR3 is made up of 15 amino acids. Germline lookup yields CDR1 SGHRS and CDR2 YFSETQ. The CDR3 DNA is TGCGCCAGCAGCCTACGGAGCTCTGGGGCCAACGTCCTGACTTTC. Protein product: CASSLRSSGANVLTF.

V gene TRBV10-3 combines with J gene TRBJ2-6; 7 nucleotides line up with TRBD2. Germline trimming cut 2 bases from V and 0 bases from J; bases unmatched to any gene: 10. CDR1 ENHRY and CDR2 SYGVKD come from the germline V gene. The CDR3 has 19 amino acids. CDR3 bases: TGTGCCATCAGTGAGAAGGGAGGGGCCCCTGTCTCTGGGGCCAACGTCCTGACTTTC. Its protein is CAISEKGGAPVSGANVLTF.

The chain combines TRBV6-6 with TRBJ1-3; 10 bases line up with TRBD1. Trimming removed 7 bases from V and 5 bases from J; junction bases left unmatched: 11. CDR3 length equals 16 residues. CDR1 and CDR2 (germline): MNHNY, SVGAGI (reference sequence). The DNA for the CDR3 is TGTGCCAGCACATCAACCGGGACAGGGGCTAGAAACACCATATATTTT. This encodes CASTSTGTGARNTIYF.

This sequence joins TRBV7-3 and TRBJ2-1, with 11 bases fitting TRBD1. This CDR3 region has 15 residues. Per germline, CDR1 SGHTA and CDR2 FQGTGA. Unmatched junction bases numbered 4, after V lost 4 bases and J lost 5 bases. The CDR3 bases are TGTGCCAGCAGCTCAAGGACAGGGGGCAACAATGAGCAGTTCTTC. Translating it yields CASSSRTGGNNEQFF.

V and J are TRBV5-6 and TRBJ1-4; 7 bases match TRBD1. V trimming: 0 bases; J trimming: 10 bases; junction bases outside the gene matches: 15. This CDR3 region has 17 residues. Germline V gene sequence: CDR1 SGHDT, CDR2 YYEEEE. CDR3 amino acids: CASSLASNRGGTGKLFF. CDR3 coding DNA: TGTGCCAGCAGCTTGGCCAGCAACAGGGGAGGGACCGGAAAACTGTTTTTT.

The V gene is TRBV11-2, the J gene TRBJ2-1; D may be TRBD2 (7 bases). This CDR3 comprises 15 residues. The germline CDR1 and CDR2 sequences are SGHAT and FQNNGV. Trimming left V 8 bases short and J 2 bases short, with 16 bases between. CDR3 protein: CASFRGGGTYNEQFF. The DNA of the CDR3 is TGTGCCAGCTTCCGGGGAGGGGGGACCTACAATGAGCAGTTCTTC.

The chain links TRBV27 to TRBJ2-7, with 7 bases matching TRBD1. V gave up 0 bases and J gave up 6 bases; unmatched junction bases: 11. The CDR3 has 16 amino acids. Germline V gene sequence: CDR1 MNHEY, CDR2 SMNVEV (reference sequence). CDR3 nucleotides: TGTGCCAGCAGTTTATCAGGGGGCAGCCGTGGTTCCGAGCAGTACTTC. Translating gives CASSLSGGSRGSEQYF.

This clone has just one count. The chain carries TRBV11-2 and TRBJ2-7, with D possibly being TRBD1 (5 bases). Germline V gives CDR1 SGHAT, CDR2 FQNNGV. The CDR3 is 15 residues long. The V end was cut by 5 bases, the J end by 1 base, with 15 bases between. CDR3 loop: CASSRRVSGSYEQYF. CDR3 nucleotides: TGTGCCAGCAGCCGCAGGGTGTCAGGGTCCTACGAGCAGTACTTC.

This clone was seen more than once but under ten times. V is TRBV4-2 and J is TRBJ2-1; 9 nucleotides line up with TRBD2. The V segment lost 0 bases and the J segment 16 bases; nucleotides outside the gene matches: 16. CDR3 length: 16 residues. CDR1 is LGHNA, CDR2 YNFKEQ, per germline. The CDR3 is CASSQDYSGRTNGLFF. DNA for the CDR3: TGTGCCAGCAGCCAAGATTACAGCGGGAGGACCAATGGGCTTTTCTTC.

This chain joins TRBV6-1 and TRBJ1-5, with D uncertain. There are 14 residues in the CDR3. Germline values: CDR1 MNHNS, CDR2 SASEGT. The germline V and J ends were trimmed by 0 bases and 6 bases, with 9 bases remaining between them. CDR3 DNA sequence: TGTGCCAGCAGTGAAGCGTTGAGTCTTCAGCCCCAGCATTTT. Translation gives CASSEALSLQPQHF.

The chain links TRBV28 to TRBJ1-1; no reliable D call. Germline values: CDR1 MDHEN, CDR2 SYDVKM. Trimming took 2 bases from V and 2 from J, leaving 9 bases between them. The CDR3 spans 14 residues. CDR3 bases: TGTGCCAGCAGTTTAGGCCAGGCAAACACTGAAGCTTTCTTT. Translating it yields CASSLGQANTEAFF.

The chain is built from TRBV9 and TRBJ2-7, with 12 bases aligning to TRBD2. J gave up 3 bases and V 4 bases, and 11 bases lay outside the gene matches. Germline loops: CDR1 SGDLS, CDR2 YYNGEE. The CDR3 runs 17 residues. The CDR3 DNA reads TGTGCCAGCAGCAAACTAGCGGGAGGTTCCTTTTTCTACGAGCAGTACTTC. Protein sequence: CASSKLAGGSFFYEQYF.

The chain employs TRBV27 and TRBJ2-3; D possibly corresponds to TRBD2 (7 bases). This CDR3 is 16 amino acids long. V was clipped by 5 bases and J by 1 base, with 16 bases between them. From germline, CDR1 is MNHEY and CDR2 SMNVEV (reference sequence). In nucleotides, the CDR3 is TGTGCCAGCAGTAAAAATCAGGGGAGGGGCACAGATACGCAGTATTTT. Protein sequence: CASSKNQGRGTDTQYF.

This chain links TRBV7-3 with TRBJ1-2; the match to TRBD1 covers 8 bases. The CDR3 has 14 amino acids. CDR1 and CDR2 (germline): SGHTA, FQGTGA. Trimming took 5 bases from V and 7 from J; bases not matched to a gene: 9. CDR3 DNA: TGTGCCAGCAGCCGGACAGGGAGCGCGGGTGGCTACACCTTC. Encoded protein: CASSRTGSAGGYTF.

This chain joins TRBV10-3 and TRBJ1-4; the match to TRBD1 covers 7 bases. J lost 0 bases, V lost 4 bases, and 5 bases had no gene match. The CDR3 is 16 amino acids. Germline V gene sequence: CDR1 ENHRY, CDR2 SYGVKD. The CDR3 DNA reads TGTGCCATCAGTGCGGGAGGGGGCGCAACTAATGAAAAACTGTTTTTT. Amino acids: CAISAGGGATNEKLFF.

This clone has only one observation. This chain connects TRBV27 to TRBJ1-5, with TRBD1 as a possible D gene (5 bases). The CDR3 extends over 15 amino acids. The ends were cut back, 10 bases at V and 6 bases at J, with 22 bases in the middle. Germline-derived CDR1 and CDR2 are MNHEY and SMNVEV (reference sequence). CDR3 DNA: TGTGCCACATGTTCTCCGGGCGTGGGGGGTCAGCCCCAGCATTTT. This codes for CATCSPGVGGQPQHF.

About this clone: A read error may explain this, as a much larger clone is one base away. At the DNA level, this CDR3 is encoded by other sequences in the same sample as well. The J gene is TRBJ2-3, the V gene TRBV2; D tentatively reads TRBD1 or TRBD2 (6 bases each). Germline assignment: CDR1 SNHLY and CDR2 FYNNEI. Trimming took 4 bases from V and 2 from J, leaving 13 bases between them. This CDR3 has 15 amino acids. CDR3 sequence: CASSGEGGHTDTQYF. CDR3 DNA sequence: TGTGCCAGCAGTGGAGAGGGGGGCCACACAGATACGCAGTATTTT.

The chain joins TRBV5-1 to TRBJ2-4, with D possibly being TRBD2 (6 bases). Germline CDR1 SGHRS, CDR2 YFSETQ. CDR3 length: 15 residues. Trimming stripped 0 bases from V and 7 bases from J, with 14 bases between. CDR3 in amino acids: CASSLVGRGGNIQYF. CDR3 nucleotide sequence: TGCGCCAGCAGCTTGGTTGGGCGGGGAGGTAACATTCAGTACTTC.

The chain combines TRBV2 with TRBJ2-3, with D tentatively TRBD2 (6 bases). Germline values: CDR1 SNHLY, CDR2 FYNNEI. V was cut by 5 bases and J by 1 base, with 10 bases left in between. The CDR3 runs 14 residues. The CDR3 coding sequence is TGTGCCAGCAGTAATAAGCGGGGCACAGATACGCAGTATTTT. Translated: CASSNKRGTDTQYF.